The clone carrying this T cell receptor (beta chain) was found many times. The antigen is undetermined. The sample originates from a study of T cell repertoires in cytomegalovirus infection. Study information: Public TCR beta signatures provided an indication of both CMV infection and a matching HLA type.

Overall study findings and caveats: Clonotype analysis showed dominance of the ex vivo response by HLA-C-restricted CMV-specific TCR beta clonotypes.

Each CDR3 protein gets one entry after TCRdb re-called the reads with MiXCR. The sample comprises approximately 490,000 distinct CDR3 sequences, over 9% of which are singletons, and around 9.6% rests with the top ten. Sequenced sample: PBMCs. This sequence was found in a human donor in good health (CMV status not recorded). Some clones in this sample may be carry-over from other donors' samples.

This CDR3 reads CASSQAQGNTGELFF. Written as DNA, the CDR3 is TGTGCCAGCAGCCAAGCTCAGGGGAACACCGGGGAGCTGTTTTTT. The V call is TRBV4-2, the J call TRBJ2-2, with D tentatively TRBD1 (5 bases). V lost 1 base to trimming and J lost 1 base, with 7 bases between them. This CDR3 contains 15 residues. Germline lookup yields CDR1 LGHNA and CDR2 YNFKEQ.